Following are 20 T cell receptor beta chains from one sample sequenced in a study of T cell responses to AZD1222 COVID-19 vaccine. Only in-frame clones appear in the TCRdb table, and some are missing; sequencing was by immunoSEQ multiplex PCR. This sample has about 140,000 clones; 75% to 95% occur once, and the top ten carry about 3%. Sequencing was performed on peripheral blood, taken on day 0 of AZD1222 vaccination. The receptors derive from an adult in good health.

V is TRBV2 and J is TRBJ1-4, with 9 nucleotides matching TRBD1. J lost 5 bases, V lost 10 bases, and 5 bases had no gene match. Germline V gene lookup returns CDR1 SNHLY and CDR2 FYNNEI. The CDR3 sequence is 13 residues long. DNA of the CDR3: TGTGCCACCACCGGGACAGGGAATGAAAAACTGTTTTTT. Its protein product is CATTGTGNEKLFF.

The chain recombines TRBV28 with TRBJ1-5; the match to TRBD1 covers 8 bases. This CDR3 has 14 amino acids. Germline CDR1 is MDHEN and CDR2 is SYDVKM. V was clipped by 6 bases and J by 6 bases; unmatched bases: 7. CDR3: CASSRDRGSQPQHF. Written as DNA, the CDR3 is TGTGCCAGCAGCCGAGACAGGGGTTCTCAGCCCCAGCATTTT.

The rearrangement joins TRBV7-9 to TRBJ2-4, with D tentatively TRBD1 (6 bases). The CDR3 extends over 18 amino acids. V lost 4 bases and J lost 0, with 19 bases in between. Germline V gene data show CDR1 as SEHNR and CDR2 as FQNEAQ (reference sequence). The CDR3 sequence is CASSSPKIGQLAKNIQYF. The DNA of the CDR3 is TGTGCCAGCAGCTCCCCAAAAATAGGACAGCTAGCCAAAAACATTCAGTACTTC.

The chain carries TRBV11-3 and TRBJ1-1; TRBD1 aligns across 10 bases. The CDR3 is made up of 17 amino acids. J lost 4 bases, V lost 2 bases, and 10 bases had no gene match. The V gene's germline CDR1 is SGHNT and CDR2 YENEEA. CDR3 sequence reads: CASSLLRRQGARTEAFF. CDR3 coding DNA: TGTGCCAGCAGCTTACTTAGAAGACAGGGGGCGCGCACTGAAGCTTTCTTT.

The chain joins TRBV7-2 to TRBJ2-5, with a weak D call TRBD1 (6 bases). The CDR3 runs 12 residues. CDR1 is SGHTA and CDR2 is FQGNSA in the germline V gene. With 8 bases removed from V and 5 bases from J, the gap between germline ends came to 12 bases. CDR3 in amino acids: CASGKRGETQYF. The CDR3 coding sequence is TGTGCCAGCGGAAAGAGGGGGGAGACCCAGTACTTC.

This clone is a singleton in its sample. The genes are TRBV2 and TRBJ2-1, with D tentatively TRBD2 (6 bases). Per the germline V gene, CDR1 is SNHLY and CDR2 is FYNNEI. CDR3 length equals 14 residues. The V and J ends lost 2 bases and 9 bases respectively, with 14 bases between them. Here the CDR3 DNA reads TGTGCCAGCAGTGAAAGACGCGGGATAAGTGAGCAGTTCTTC. It is translated as CASSERRGISEQFF.

The CDR3 DNA is TGTGCCAGCAGTAACGCGGGAGGGAACACTGAAGCTTTCTTT. Amino acid sequence: CASSNAGGNTEAFF. The chain is built from TRBV28 and TRBJ1-1, with unresolved D. V lost 5 bases to trimming and J lost 1 base, with 11 bases between them. This CDR3 has 14 amino acids. Per germline, CDR1 MDHEN and CDR2 SYDVKM.

V is TRBV25-1 and J is TRBJ1-1; D possibly corresponds to TRBD1 (5 bases). V was shortened by 3 bases and J by 8 bases, with 10 bases between the two germline ends. The CDR3 runs 12 residues. CDR1 is MGHDK, CDR2 SYGVNS, per germline. Written as DNA, the CDR3 is TGTGCCAGCAGTGAGGGACCCGGGGAAGCTTTCTTT. Residues: CASSEGPGEAFF.

In this sample, this clone turned up once. The V and J genes are TRBV18 and TRBJ1-1, with TRBD1 matching over 11 bases. The germline V gene has CDR1 KGHSH and CDR2 LQKENI. The CDR3 is made up of 18 amino acids. Trimming removed 6 bases from V and 4 bases from J; junction bases left unmatched: 16. CDR3 sequence reads: CASSKSTGQGVSGTEAFF. The DNA of the CDR3 is TGTGCCAGCTCCAAGAGCACGGGACAGGGGGTATCTGGCACTGAAGCTTTCTTT.

This chain uses TRBV5-8 with TRBJ1-5; D not certain. Per the germline V gene, CDR1 is SGHTS and CDR2 is YDEGEE. This CDR3 is 13 amino acids long. V was cut by 7 bases and J by 1 base, with 9 bases left in between. The CDR3 DNA follows: TGTGCCAGCCATCACAAGAGCAATCAGCCCCAGCATTTT. Encoded protein: CASHHKSNQPQHF.

The chain combines TRBV19 with TRBJ2-3; the D is unclear. The CDR3 extends over 14 amino acids. V lost 3 bases and J 4 bases, leaving 11 bases between the germline ends. CDR1 and CDR2 from the germline V gene are LNHDA and SQIVND (reference sequence). The chain's CDR3 is CASSIVGLADTQYF. The CDR3 DNA reads TGTGCCAGTAGTATTGTGGGATTAGCAGATACGCAGTATTTT.

The chain carries TRBV7-2 and TRBJ1-1, with D hard to call. The ends were cut back, 3 bases at V and 4 bases at J, with 9 bases in the middle. Germline V gene lookup returns CDR1 SGHTA and CDR2 FQGNSA. CDR3 length: 13 amino acids. CDR3 coding DNA: TGTGCCAGCAGCTTCACAGAGAGCACTGAAGCTTTCTTT. Encoded protein: CASSFTESTEAFF.

The genes are TRBV2 and TRBJ1-1; D gene ambiguous. Germline CDR1 reads SNHLY; CDR2 reads FYNNEI. Trimming cost V 6 bases and J 1 base, with 6 bases left between them. The CDR3 length is 12 residues. The CDR3 sequence: CASRISNTEAFF. CDR3 in DNA: TGTGCCAGCAGGATTTCGAACACTGAAGCTTTCTTT.

The rearrangement joins TRBV4-1 to TRBJ2-2; D uncertain. The CDR3 spans 13 residues. V was clipped by 5 bases and J by 4 bases, with 8 bases between them. CDR1 is MGHRA, CDR2 YSYEKL, per germline. DNA for the CDR3: TGCGCCAGCAGCTTAGCACTCACCGGGGAGCTGTTTTTT. It translates to CASSLALTGELFF.

This clone was seen a single time. J is TRBJ2-2 and V is TRBV5-8; possibly TRBD1 for D (6 bases). Germline-derived CDR1 and CDR2 are SGHTS and YDEGEE. Trimming shortened V by 4 bases and J by 5 bases, and 12 bases separated the two germline ends. The CDR3 is made up of 14 amino acids. The chain's CDR3 is CASSRGIVTGELFF. The CDR3 DNA sequence: TGTGCCAGCAGCAGGGGGATAGTTACCGGGGAGCTGTTTTTT.

The V call is TRBV7-3, the J call TRBJ2-1; 8 nucleotides match TRBD1. From germline, CDR1 is SGHTA and CDR2 FQGTGA. V lost 4 bases and J lost 6; bases outside the gene matches: 2. CDR3 length: 13 amino acids. CDR3 protein: CASSSTGGNEQFF. As DNA, the CDR3 is TGTGCCAGCAGCTCAACAGGGGGCAATGAGCAGTTCTTC.

The genes are TRBV5-4 and TRBJ2-3, with 12 bases fitting TRBD2. The V gene's germline CDR1 is SGHNT and CDR2 YYREEE (reference sequence). This CDR3 region has 16 residues. V shed 4 bases, J shed 2 bases, and the junction held 5 bases outside the gene matches. CDR3: CASSLGLAGNTDTQYF. The CDR3 DNA reads as TGTGCCAGCAGCCTCGGACTAGCGGGGAACACAGATACGCAGTATTTT.

The rearrangement uses TRBV5-1 and TRBJ1-4; no clear D. Trimming stripped 0 bases from V and 8 bases from J, with 11 bases between. Germline V gene data show CDR1 as SGHRS and CDR2 as YFSETQ. There are 14 residues in the CDR3. DNA for the CDR3: TGCGCCAGCAGCTTGGAGATAGGGAGGGAAAAACTGTTTTTT. Protein: CASSLEIGREKLFF.

The chain joins TRBV20-1 to TRBJ1-1; D is unclear. Germline CDR1 and CDR2: DFQATT and SNEGSKA (reference sequence). Trimming took 3 bases from V and 11 from J, leaving 16 bases between them. The CDR3 runs to 12 residues. CDR3 in DNA: TGCAGTGCTAGTCCTGACGGCTATCGGGCTTTCTTT. This gives the protein CSASPDGYRAFF.

The chain employs TRBV15 and TRBJ2-5; the D gene is possibly TRBD1 (6 bases). This CDR3 spans 15 amino acids. Trimming removed 9 bases at V and 3 bases at J, with 20 bases between. Germline assignment: CDR1 LNHNV and CDR2 YYDKDF (reference sequence). The CDR3 region is CATTPFIQGKETQYF. As DNA, the CDR3 is TGTGCCACGACTCCTTTTATCCAGGGGAAAGAGACCCAGTACTTC.